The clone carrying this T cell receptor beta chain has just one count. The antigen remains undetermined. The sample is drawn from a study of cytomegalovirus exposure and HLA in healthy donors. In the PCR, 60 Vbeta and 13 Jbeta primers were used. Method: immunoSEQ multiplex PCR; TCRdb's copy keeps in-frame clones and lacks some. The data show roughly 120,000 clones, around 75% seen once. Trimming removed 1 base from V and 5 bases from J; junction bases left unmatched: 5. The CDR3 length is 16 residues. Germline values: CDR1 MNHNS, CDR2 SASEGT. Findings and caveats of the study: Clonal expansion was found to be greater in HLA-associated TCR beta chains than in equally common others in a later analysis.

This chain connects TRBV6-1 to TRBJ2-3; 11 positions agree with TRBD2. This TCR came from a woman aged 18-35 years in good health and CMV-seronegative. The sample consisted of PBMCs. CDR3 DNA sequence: TGTGCCAGCAGTGAAGTTCCTAGCGGGGGGAGAGATACGCAGTATTTT. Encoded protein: CASSEVPSGGRDTQYF.